The next 8 T cell receptor beta chains were all read from a single sample in a study of blood T cell repertoires in COVID-19. The data were produced by immunoSEQ multiplex PCR, yet TCRdb's version contains in-frame clones alone and is incomplete. This sample yields under 350,000 clones, of which about 85% are seen a single time; roughly 15% belongs to the top ten. The material sequenced was peripheral blood. The receptors stem from a human donor in a cohort sampled during active COVID-19.

V gene TRBV11-2 combines with J gene TRBJ2-1, with D perhaps matching TRBD1 (6 bases). Germline lookup yields CDR1 SGHAT and CDR2 FQNNGV. Trimming stripped 3 bases from V and 0 bases from J, with 15 bases between. There are 17 residues in the CDR3. Written as DNA, the CDR3 is TGTGCCAGCAGCTTGGGAATACAGGGCAGCTCCTACAATGAGCAGTTCTTC. It codes for CASSLGIQGSSYNEQFF. Full variable domain (outside the CDR3, taken from reference TRBV11-2 and TRBJ2-1): EAGVAQSPRYKIIEKRQSVAFWCNPISGHATLYWYQQILGQGPKLLIQFQNNGVVDDSQLPKDRFSAERLKGVDSTLKIQPAKLEDSAVYLCASSLGIQGSSYNEQFFGPGTRLTVL.

In this sample, this clone turned up many times. The chain carries TRBV6-1 and TRBJ2-1; D ambiguous. CDR3 length: 13 amino acids. V lost 2 bases, J lost 10 bases, and 12 bases lay in between. The germline CDR1 and CDR2 sequences are MNHNS and SASEGT. CDR3 nucleotides: TGTGCCAGCAGTGAAATGCGCGGCTACGAGCAGTTCTTC. It specifies CASSEMRGYEQFF.

This chain connects TRBV6-5 to TRBJ2-7; 8 bases agree with TRBD2. Germline values: CDR1 MNHEY, CDR2 SVGAGI. Trimming at V came to 6 bases and at J to 4 bases, leaving 8 bases not matched to a gene. This CDR3 comprises 14 residues. The CDR3 region has the DNA TGTGCCAGCAGCCCCCCTAGCGGGTCTTACGAGCAGTACTTC. Translated: CASSPPSGSYEQYF.

The chain employs TRBV19 and TRBJ1-1; no clear D gene. CDR1 and CDR2 (germline): LNHDA, SQIVND (reference sequence). V was pared by 6 bases and J by 10 bases, with 15 bases between. The CDR3 consists of 12 residues. The DNA of the CDR3 is TGTGCCAGTAGGAGCAAGTCTTCATTAGCTTTCTTT. Translating gives CASRSKSSLAFF.

V is TRBV28 and J is TRBJ1-4, with D uncertain. From germline, CDR1 is MDHEN and CDR2 SYDVKM. Trimming removed 7 bases from V and 3 bases from J, with 12 bases in between. The CDR3 runs 14 residues. CDR3 sequence: CASTYEGANEKLFF. The CDR3 nucleotides are TGTGCCAGCACCTACGAGGGAGCTAATGAAAAACTGTTTTTT.

The CDR3, as DNA: TGCGCCACCCCCCCGACAGGGGAGTATGGCTACACCTTC. Amino acid sequence: CATPPTGEYGYTF. J is TRBJ1-2 and V is TRBV10-1; TRBD1 aligns across 8 bases. CDR3 length equals 13 residues. V shed 10 bases and J 5 bases; nucleotides not matched to a gene: 9. Germline V CDR1 and CDR2: WNHNN, SYGVQD (reference sequence).

The chain carries TRBV7-2 and TRBJ2-2; 13 nucleotides agree with TRBD2. The CDR3 contains 15 residues. Germline V CDR1 and CDR2: SGHTA, FQGNSA. V was pared by 6 bases and J by 7 bases, with 5 bases of the junction left unmatched. The CDR3 DNA reads as TGTGCCAGCAGGTCCGGACTAGCGGGAGTCGGGGAGCTGTTTTTT. This translates into CASRSGLAGVGELFF.

The gene calls are TRBV2 and TRBJ1-6, with D unclear. Per germline, CDR1 SNHLY and CDR2 FYNNEI. Trimming took 2 bases from V and 5 from J, leaving 16 bases between them. The CDR3 contains 17 residues. The CDR3, as DNA: TGTGCCAGCAGTGAACGGAGTGGCCACCTTGATAATTCACCCCTCCACTTT. Translation gives CASSERSGHLDNSPLHF.